Presented here are 3 T cell receptor beta chains from one specimen sequenced in a study of T cells in Graves' hyperthyroidism and ophthalmopathy. Amplified TCR beta CDR3 regions derived from RNA transcripts. First-round RT-PCR of the TCR CDR3 relied on the HTBI primer set. Each CDR3 protein is one row after TCRdb ran MiXCR on the multiplex PCR reads. The sample yields 400,000 or so distinct CDR3 sequences, about 14% seen once. Sequenced: blood. The receptor source for this set is a woman in her thirties with Graves' ophthalmopathy.

This clonotype was detected ten times or more. The CDR3: CSARVPRLAAKETQYF. The DNA of the CDR3 is TGCAGTGCTAGGGTACCCAGACTAGCGGCAAAAGAGACCCAGTACTTC. The chain joins TRBV20-1 to TRBJ2-5; TRBD2 agrees at 9 bases. V dropped 3 bases and J dropped 3; count of bases not matched to a gene: 11. Germline lookup yields CDR1 DFQATT and CDR2 SNEGSKA (reference sequence). The CDR3 runs 16 residues.

In its sample, this clonotype was seen many times. This chain uses TRBV3-1 with TRBJ1-3, with D perhaps matching TRBD1 (5 bases). Looked up from germline, CDR1 is LGHDT and CDR2 is YNNKEL (reference sequence). Trimming cost V 8 bases and J 2 bases, with 16 bases left between them. The CDR3 sequence is 15 residues long. The CDR3 DNA reads as TGTGCCAGCTCCGCCGGGACCACACCTGGAAACACCATATATTTT. It translates to CASSAGTTPGNTIYF.

This clonotype was counted ten times or more. CDR3 nucleotides: TGTGCCACCAGTGTTGAGGGACGTGGTAATGAGCAGTTCTTC. This codes for CATSVEGRGNEQFF. The chain joins TRBV24-1 to TRBJ2-1; perhaps D is TRBD1 or TRBD2 (5 bases each). The CDR3 is 14 amino acids. Trimming shortened V by 5 bases and J by 7 bases, and 14 bases separated the two germline ends. Germline CDR1 is KGHDR and CDR2 is SFDVKD.